The T cell receptor (beta chain) under discussion was sequenced for a study of PD-1 blockade in classical Hodgkin lymphoma. This sample's time point: cycle 4 day 1 (C4D1), after six to seven weeks of nivolumab. Following autologous stem cell transplantation, relapse occurred in every patient, and exposure to brentuximab vedotin varied. The CDR3 runs to 16 residues. The V gene's germline CDR1 is SGHRS and CDR2 YFSETQ. With 5 bases clipped from V and 4 bases from J, the junction kept 7 bases outside the gene matches. Assay used: immunoSEQ multiplex PCR; TCRdb lists only in-frame clones, some missing. The sample lists approximately 49,000 clones, about 80% occurring once.

The J gene is TRBJ2-1, the V gene TRBV5-1, with 12 bases identical to TRBD2. The source was peripheral blood mononuclear cells (PBMCs), collected before the fourth cycle of nivolumab. This sequence was found in a human donor with classical Hodgkin lymphoma. This chain's CDR3 is CASSLSGTSGYNEQFF. The CDR3 nucleotides read TGCGCCAGCAGTCTTTCCGGGACTAGCGGGTACAATGAGCAGTTCTTC. The variable domain in full, completed from reference TRBV5-1 and TRBJ2-1, reads KAGVTQTPRYLIKTRGQQVTLSCSPISGHRSVSWYQQTPGQGLQFLFEYFSETQRNKGNFPGRFSGRQFSNSRSEMNVSTLELGDSALYLCASSLSGTSGYNEQFFGPGTRLTVL.